Below, 18 T cell receptor beta chains from the same sample are listed, as sequenced in a study of blood T cell repertoires in COVID-19. Only in-frame clones appear in the TCRdb table, and some are missing; sequencing was by immunoSEQ multiplex PCR. The sample has approximately 270,000 clones; roughly 90% are singletons. The source material was PBMCs or T cells enriched from blood (not recorded which). The receptors come from a woman aged 60 to 75 who had recovered from COVID-19.

This chain joins TRBV28 and TRBJ1-2; the match to TRBD1 covers 7 bases. The CDR3 covers 14 residues. Germline CDR1 MDHEN, CDR2 SYDVKM. Germline trimming cut 2 bases from V and 4 bases from J; bases unmatched to any gene: 4. This CDR3 is CASSLVSGGYGYTF. CDR3 sequence (DNA): TGTGCCAGCAGTTTAGTGTCAGGGGGCTATGGCTACACCTTC.

With respect to this clone: Other DNA sequences from this sample encode an identical CDR3 as well. The V and J genes are TRBV12-3 or TRBV12-4 and TRBJ1-1; D may be TRBD1 (5 bases). The CDR3 is made up of 13 amino acids. The germline V and J ends were trimmed by 5 bases and 2 bases, with 9 bases remaining between them. The CDR3 DNA reads as TGTGCCAGCAGTAGACAGCGAAACACTGAAGCTTTCTTT. Amino acids: CASSRQRNTEAFF.

This clone has just a few counts. CDR3 sequence reads: CAISGQEGDYGYTF. The CDR3 DNA reads TGTGCCATCAGTGGACAGGAAGGAGACTATGGCTACACCTTC. V usage is TRBV10-3 and J usage is TRBJ1-2, with D possibly being TRBD1 (6 bases). Germline V gene sequence: CDR1 ENHRY, CDR2 SYGVKD. CDR3 length: 14 amino acids. Trimming stripped 4 bases from V and 3 bases from J, with 12 bases between.

This rearrangement joins TRBV5-4 to TRBJ1-5, with no clear D. Germline lookup yields CDR1 SGHNT and CDR2 YYREEE (reference sequence). V lost 0 bases, J lost 7 bases, and 8 bases lay in between. The length of the CDR3 is 13 residues. The CDR3 nucleotides are TGTGCCAGCAGCTTGGATAATAGACAGCCCCAGCATTTT. Amino acid sequence: CASSLDNRQPQHF.

J is TRBJ2-1 and V is TRBV11-2; D not certain. This CDR3 spans 11 amino acids. The germline gives CDR1 SGHAT, CDR2 FQNNGV. V was trimmed by 4 bases and J by 9 bases, leaving 7 bases between them. CDR3 sequence: CASSSQIEQFF. The DNA for the CDR3 is TGTGCCAGCAGCTCGCAGATTGAGCAGTTCTTC.

The chain has TRBV20-1 and TRBJ1-2; tentatively, D is TRBD1 (5 bases). Germline CDR1 reads DFQATT; CDR2 reads SNEGSKA (reference sequence). The V end was cut by 6 bases, the J end by 7 bases, with 12 bases between. The CDR3 loop spans 11 amino acids. The CDR3 DNA reads TGCAGTGCCCCAGTCAGGGTTGGCTACACCTTC. Its protein is CSAPVRVGYTF.

The count of this clone is one. This chain links TRBV12-3 or TRBV12-4 with TRBJ1-5, with D possibly TRBD1 on 6 matching bases. The CDR3 runs 12 residues. V shed 3 bases and J shed 16 bases, with 16 bases lying between them. The CDR3 bases are TGTGCCAGCAGTTTCCCGGACAGCCTACTTCATTTT. Protein product: CASSFPDSLLHF.

Turning to this clone: Within the sample, other DNA sequences also encode this same CDR3. J is TRBJ2-1 and V is TRBV28; 10 nucleotides line up with TRBD2. CDR3 size: 16 residues. Germline V gene sequence: CDR1 MDHEN, CDR2 SYDVKM. V was pared by 6 bases and J by 3 bases, with 8 bases of the junction left unmatched. The CDR3 nucleotides are TGTGCCAGCAGCCTAAGAAGCGGGAGGGTCTACAATGAGCAGTTCTTC. Encoded protein: CASSLRSGRVYNEQFF. Complete variable domain (other parts from reference TRBV28 and TRBJ2-1): DVKVTQSSRYLVKRTGEKVFLECVQDMDHENMFWYRQDPGLGLRLIYFSYDVKMKEKGDIPEGYSVSREKKERFSLILESASTNQTSMYLCASSLRSGRVYNEQFFGPGTRLTVL.

The chain has TRBV7-8 and TRBJ1-3; 10 bases fit TRBD1. CDR1 is SGHVS and CDR2 is FQNEAQ in the germline V gene. The CDR3 has 18 residues. The junction had 13 bases not matched to a gene; V was cut back by 4 bases and J by 4 bases. CDR3 DNA: TGTGCCAGCAGCTCTTTCAGTGGCGGGACAGGGGTAGGAAACACCATATATTTT. This encodes CASSSFSGGTGVGNTIYF.

This clone was seen a handful of times. This sequence joins TRBV7-3 and TRBJ1-4; D gene uncertain. This CDR3 has 16 residues. Between the trimmed V and J ends, which lost 5 bases and 0 bases, there was a span of 13 bases. Germline V lookup: CDR1 SGHTA, CDR2 FQGTGA. This CDR3 reads CASSLARESTNEKLFF. DNA for the CDR3: TGTGCCAGCAGCCTAGCCCGGGAATCAACTAATGAAAAACTGTTTTTT.

This clone was observed once. This chain connects TRBV28 to TRBJ1-3, with 12 nucleotides matching TRBD1. CDR1 and CDR2 from the germline V gene are MDHEN and SYDVKM. J was trimmed by 4 bases and V by 8 bases; bases with no gene match: 12. CDR3 length: 17 residues. The CDR3 loop reads CASVGSGQGASGNTIYF. The CDR3 DNA reads as TGTGCCAGCGTAGGATCGGGACAGGGGGCTTCCGGAAACACCATATATTTT.

The J gene is TRBJ2-5, the V gene TRBV5-1, with 7 positions matching TRBD2. CDR3 size: 14 residues. Germline lookup yields CDR1 SGHRS and CDR2 YFSETQ. The ends lost 6 bases at V and 0 bases at J; junction bases unmatched: 5. As DNA, the CDR3 is TGCGCCAGCACCTCGGGGGGTAACCAAGAGACCCAGTACTTC. It codes for CASTSGGNQETQYF.

The genes are TRBV6-5 and TRBJ1-1; D call uncertain. The CDR3 is 13 amino acids. Germline V lookup: CDR1 MNHEY, CDR2 SVGAGI. V was pared by 11 bases and J by 1 base, with 14 bases between. The CDR3 nucleotides read TGTGCCTCCCACCCCCCAGGGAACACTGAAGCTTTCTTT. It codes for CASHPPGNTEAFF.

This clone was counted a few times. This rearrangement joins TRBV13 to TRBJ2-4, with TRBD2 matching 7 bases. Germline V gives CDR1 PRHDT, CDR2 FYEKMQ (reference sequence). V trimming: 4 bases; J trimming: 3 bases; junction bases outside the gene matches: 9. The length of the CDR3 is 16 residues. This chain's CDR3 is CASSSGGGRSKNIQYF. CDR3 in DNA: TGTGCCAGCAGCTCGGGGGGAGGTAGGAGCAAAAACATTCAGTACTTC.

V gene TRBV2 combines with J gene TRBJ2-3; D is uncertain. V was pared by 10 bases and J by 4 bases, with 12 bases between. Germline-derived CDR1 and CDR2 are SNHLY and FYNNEI. This CDR3 has 12 residues. In DNA form, the CDR3 reads TGTGCCACCGGGTCACGAGCAGATACGCAGTATTTT. This sequence encodes CATGSRADTQYF.

The gene calls are TRBV6-5 and TRBJ2-7, with D possibly matching TRBD1 (6 bases). Germline CDR1 reads MNHEY; CDR2 reads SVGAGI. The CDR3 spans 14 residues. V dropped 6 bases and J dropped 7 bases, with 19 bases sitting between them. CDR3 sequence: CASRQGGDLREQYF. The CDR3 nucleotides read TGTGCCAGCAGACAGGGTGGGGACCTCCGTGAGCAGTACTTC.

This sequence joins TRBV11-2 and TRBJ1-2; D is unclear. V shed 5 bases and J shed 5 bases, with 9 bases lying between them. The germline gives CDR1 SGHAT, CDR2 FQNNGV. This CDR3 has 12 amino acids. The CDR3 nucleotides are TGTGCCAGCAGCACTAGACATTATGGCTACACCTTC. Translation gives CASSTRHYGYTF.

The gene calls are TRBV28 and TRBJ2-2; 10 positions match TRBD1. The V and J ends lost 3 bases and 7 bases, in that order; junction bases with no gene match: 8. The length of the CDR3 is 16 residues. In germline, CDR1 is MDHEN, CDR2 SYDVKM. CDR3 sequence: CASSLGQGMVYGELFF. In nucleotides, the CDR3 is TGTGCCAGCAGTTTGGGACAGGGGATGGTCTACGGGGAGCTGTTTTTT.